This T cell receptor beta chain comes out of a study of blood T cell repertoires in COVID-19. Overall study context: COVID-19 samples collected from the United States, Italy and Spain covered acute and convalescent phases. Sample material is recorded as cDNA or gDNA derived from T cells, B-cell-depleted T cells, or PBMCs.

The CDR3 totals 14 residues. The V gene end was trimmed by 0 bases and the J gene end by 8 bases; junction bases not matched to a gene: 5. Germline CDR1 SGHRS, CDR2 YFSETQ. In the source study's methods: Estimation of nucleated cell counts was performed using reference gene primer amplification. Data came from immunoSEQ multiplex PCR; TCRdb stores just in-frame clones and leaves some out. That table gives V, J and clone size, and the DNA gave D and trimming. The table includes some 220,000 clones, 80% to 85% detected once. Seattle enrolled patients during active infection and tracked them longitudinally.

The V gene is TRBV5-1, the J gene TRBJ2-1, with TRBD2 identical over 7 bases. The sample taken for sequencing was peripheral blood. This receptor was obtained from a woman between 70 and 85 years old with COVID-19, enrolled during active disease. CDR3 coding DNA: TGCGCCAGCAGCTTGGATTCTGGGGGGGATGAGCAGTTCTTC. Translation gives CASSLDSGGDEQFF.